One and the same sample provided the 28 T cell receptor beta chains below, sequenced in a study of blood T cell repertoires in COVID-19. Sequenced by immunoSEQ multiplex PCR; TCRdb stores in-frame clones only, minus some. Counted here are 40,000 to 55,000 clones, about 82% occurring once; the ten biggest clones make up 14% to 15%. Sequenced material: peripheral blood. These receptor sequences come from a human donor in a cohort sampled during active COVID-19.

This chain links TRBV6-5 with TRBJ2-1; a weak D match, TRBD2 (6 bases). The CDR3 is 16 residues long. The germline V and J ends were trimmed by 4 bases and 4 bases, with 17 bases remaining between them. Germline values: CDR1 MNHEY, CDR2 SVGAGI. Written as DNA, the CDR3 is TGTGCCAGCAGTTTCGGGACGTACGGAGGGTACAATGAGCAGTTCTTC. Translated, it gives CASSFGTYGGYNEQFF.

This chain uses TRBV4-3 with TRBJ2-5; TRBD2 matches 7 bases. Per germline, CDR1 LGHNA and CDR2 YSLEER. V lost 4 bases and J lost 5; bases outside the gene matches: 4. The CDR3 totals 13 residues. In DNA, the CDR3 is TGCGCCAGCAGCCCTAGCGGCGGGGAGACCCAGTACTTC. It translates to CASSPSGGETQYF.

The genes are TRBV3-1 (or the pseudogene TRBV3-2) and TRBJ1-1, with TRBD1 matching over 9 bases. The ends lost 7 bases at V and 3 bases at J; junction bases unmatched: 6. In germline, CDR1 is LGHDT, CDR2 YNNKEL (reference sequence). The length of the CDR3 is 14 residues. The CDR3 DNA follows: TGTGCCAGCACCCGGACAGGGGCTGACACTGAAGCTTTCTTT. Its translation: CASTRTGADTEAFF.

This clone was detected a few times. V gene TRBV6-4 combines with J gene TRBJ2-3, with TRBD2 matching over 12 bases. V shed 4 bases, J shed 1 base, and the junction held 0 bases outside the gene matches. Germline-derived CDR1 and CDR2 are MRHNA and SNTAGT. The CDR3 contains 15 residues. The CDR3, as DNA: TGTGCCAGCAGTGGACTAGCGGGGGGCACAGATACGCAGTATTTT. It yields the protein CASSGLAGGTDTQYF.

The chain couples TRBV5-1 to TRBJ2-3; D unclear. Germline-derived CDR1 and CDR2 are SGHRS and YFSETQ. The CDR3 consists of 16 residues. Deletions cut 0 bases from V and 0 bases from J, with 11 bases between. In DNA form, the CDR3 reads TGCGCCAGCAGCTTGGACGGTTTGCCTAGCACAGATACGCAGTATTTT. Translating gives CASSLDGLPSTDTQYF.

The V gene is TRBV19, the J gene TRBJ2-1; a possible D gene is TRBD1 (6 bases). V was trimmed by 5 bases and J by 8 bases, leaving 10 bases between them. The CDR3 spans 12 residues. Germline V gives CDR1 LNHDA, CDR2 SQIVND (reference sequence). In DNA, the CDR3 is TGTGCCAGTAGTTACAGGGTTGATGAGCAGTTCTTC. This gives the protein CASSYRVDEQFF.

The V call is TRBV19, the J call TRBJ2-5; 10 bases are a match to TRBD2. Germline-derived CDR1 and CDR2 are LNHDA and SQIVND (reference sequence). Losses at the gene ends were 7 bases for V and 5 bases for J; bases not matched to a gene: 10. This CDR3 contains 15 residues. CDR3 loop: CASTPTSGKGETQYF. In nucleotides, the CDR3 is TGTGCCAGTACCCCAACTAGCGGGAAAGGGGAGACCCAGTACTTC.

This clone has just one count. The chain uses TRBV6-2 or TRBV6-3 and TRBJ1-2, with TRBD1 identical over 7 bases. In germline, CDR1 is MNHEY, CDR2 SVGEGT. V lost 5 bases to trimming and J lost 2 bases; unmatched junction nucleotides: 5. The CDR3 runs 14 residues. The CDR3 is CASSTGERNYGYTF. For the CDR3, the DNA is TGTGCCAGCAGTACAGGGGAGCGGAACTATGGCTACACCTTC.

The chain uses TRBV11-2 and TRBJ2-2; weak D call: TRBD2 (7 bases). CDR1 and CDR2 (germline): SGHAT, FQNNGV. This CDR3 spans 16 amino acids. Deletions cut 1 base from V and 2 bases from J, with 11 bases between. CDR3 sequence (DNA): TGTGCCAGCAGCTTAGTCCCGGGGGGCAACACCGGGGAGCTGTTTTTT. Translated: CASSLVPGGNTGELFF.

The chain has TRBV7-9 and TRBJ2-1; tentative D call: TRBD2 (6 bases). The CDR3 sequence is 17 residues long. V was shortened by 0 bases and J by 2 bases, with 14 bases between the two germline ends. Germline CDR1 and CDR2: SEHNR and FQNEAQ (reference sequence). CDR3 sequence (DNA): TGTGCCAGCAGCTTAGCCTACGTCGCGGGACCCTACAATGAGCAGTTCTTC. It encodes CASSLAYVAGPYNEQFF. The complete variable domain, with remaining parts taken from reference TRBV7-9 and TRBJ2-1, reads DTGVSQNPRHKITKRGQNVTFRCDPISEHNRLYWYRQTLGQGPEFLTYFQNEAQLEKSRLLSDRFSAERPKGSFSTLEIQRTEQGDSAMYLCASSLAYVAGPYNEQFFGPGTRLTVL.

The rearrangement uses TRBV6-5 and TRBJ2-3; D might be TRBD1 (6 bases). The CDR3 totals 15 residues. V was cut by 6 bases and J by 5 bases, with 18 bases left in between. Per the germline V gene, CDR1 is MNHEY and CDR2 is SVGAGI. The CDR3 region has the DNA TGTGCCAGCAGACTTGGGGGCAATTTGAGAGATACGCAGTATTTT. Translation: CASRLGGNLRDTQYF.

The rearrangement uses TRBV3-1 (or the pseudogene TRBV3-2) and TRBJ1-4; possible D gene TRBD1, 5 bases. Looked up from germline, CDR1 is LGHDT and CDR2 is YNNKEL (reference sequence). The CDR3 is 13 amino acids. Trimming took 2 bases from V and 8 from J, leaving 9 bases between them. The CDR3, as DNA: TGTGCCAGCAGCCAAAGACAGTCCGAAAAACTGTTTTTT. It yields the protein CASSQRQSEKLFF.

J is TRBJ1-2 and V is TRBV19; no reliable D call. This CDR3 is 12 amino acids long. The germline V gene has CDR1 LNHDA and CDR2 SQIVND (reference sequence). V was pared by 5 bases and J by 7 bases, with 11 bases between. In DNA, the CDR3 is TGTGCCAGTAGTTTTCCGGGAGGTGGCTACACCTTC. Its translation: CASSFPGGGYTF.

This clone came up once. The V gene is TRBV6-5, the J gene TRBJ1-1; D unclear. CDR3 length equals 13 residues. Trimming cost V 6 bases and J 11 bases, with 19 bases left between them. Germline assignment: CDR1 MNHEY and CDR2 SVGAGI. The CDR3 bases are TGTGCCAGCAGGGACCCCCGGGGAGGGTTGGCTTTCTTT. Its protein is CASRDPRGGLAFF.

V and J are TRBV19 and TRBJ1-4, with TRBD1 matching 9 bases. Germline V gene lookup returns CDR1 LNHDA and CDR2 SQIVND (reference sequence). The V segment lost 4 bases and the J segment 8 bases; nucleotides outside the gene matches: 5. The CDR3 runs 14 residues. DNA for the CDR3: TGTGCCAGTAGTACACAGGGGGCGGGAGAAAAACTGTTTTTT. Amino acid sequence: CASSTQGAGEKLFF.

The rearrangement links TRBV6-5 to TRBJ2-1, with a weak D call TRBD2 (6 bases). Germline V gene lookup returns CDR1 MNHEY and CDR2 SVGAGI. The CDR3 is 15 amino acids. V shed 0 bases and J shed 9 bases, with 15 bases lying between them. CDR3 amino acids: CASSYSRLGRGEQFF. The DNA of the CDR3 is TGTGCCAGCAGTTACTCTCGACTAGGCCGGGGTGAGCAGTTCTTC.

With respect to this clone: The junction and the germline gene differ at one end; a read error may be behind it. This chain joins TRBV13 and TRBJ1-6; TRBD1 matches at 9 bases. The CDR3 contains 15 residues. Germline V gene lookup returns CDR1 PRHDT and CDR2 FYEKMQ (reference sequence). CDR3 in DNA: TGTGCCAGCAGCCTAGGGGACAGGGAGACATCACCCCTCCACTTT. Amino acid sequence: CASSLGDRETSPLHF.

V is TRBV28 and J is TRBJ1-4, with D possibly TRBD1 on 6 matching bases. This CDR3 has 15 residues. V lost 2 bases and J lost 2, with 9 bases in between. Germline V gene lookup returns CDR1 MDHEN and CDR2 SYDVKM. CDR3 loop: CASSLTGITNEKLFF. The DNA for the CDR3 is TGTGCCAGCAGTTTAACAGGGATTACTAATGAAAAACTGTTTTTT.

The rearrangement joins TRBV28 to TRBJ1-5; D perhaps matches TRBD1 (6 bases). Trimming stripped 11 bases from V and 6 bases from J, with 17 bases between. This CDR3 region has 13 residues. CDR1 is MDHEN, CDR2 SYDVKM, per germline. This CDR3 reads CALAGGYGQPQHF. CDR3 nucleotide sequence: TGTGCCCTCGCGGGGGGCTACGGTCAGCCCCAGCATTTT.

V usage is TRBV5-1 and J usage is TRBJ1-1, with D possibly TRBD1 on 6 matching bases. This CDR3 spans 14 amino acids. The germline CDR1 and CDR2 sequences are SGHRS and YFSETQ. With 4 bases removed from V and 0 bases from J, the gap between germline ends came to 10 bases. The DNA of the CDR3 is TGCGCCAGCAGCCCGGGGGGCCTGAACACTGAAGCTTTCTTT. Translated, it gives CASSPGGLNTEAFF.

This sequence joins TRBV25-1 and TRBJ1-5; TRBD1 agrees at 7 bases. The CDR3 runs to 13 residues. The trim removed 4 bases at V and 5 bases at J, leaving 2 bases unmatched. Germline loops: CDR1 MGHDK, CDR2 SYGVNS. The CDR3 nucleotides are TGTGCCAGCAGTGCTGACAGGGATCAGCCCCAGCATTTT. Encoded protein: CASSADRDQPQHF.

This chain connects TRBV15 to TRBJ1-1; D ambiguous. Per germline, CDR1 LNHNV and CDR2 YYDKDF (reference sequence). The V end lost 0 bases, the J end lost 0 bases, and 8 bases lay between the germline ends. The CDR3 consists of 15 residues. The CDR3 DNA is TGTGCCACCAGCAGAGAAGCCGGGTTGAACACTGAAGCTTTCTTT. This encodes CATSREAGLNTEAFF.

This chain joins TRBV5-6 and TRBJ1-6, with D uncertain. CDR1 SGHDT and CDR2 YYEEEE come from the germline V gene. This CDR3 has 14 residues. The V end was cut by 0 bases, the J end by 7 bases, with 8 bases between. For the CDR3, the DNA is TGTGCCAGCAGCTTGGCCGGGGAGAATTCACCCCTCCACTTT. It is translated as CASSLAGENSPLHF.

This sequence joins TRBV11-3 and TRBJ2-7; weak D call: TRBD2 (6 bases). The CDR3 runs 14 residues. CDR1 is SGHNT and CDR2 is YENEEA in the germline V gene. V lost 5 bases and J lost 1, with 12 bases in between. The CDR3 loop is CASSRGRGSYEQYF. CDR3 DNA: TGTGCCAGCAGCCGTGGACGGGGGTCCTACGAGCAGTACTTC.

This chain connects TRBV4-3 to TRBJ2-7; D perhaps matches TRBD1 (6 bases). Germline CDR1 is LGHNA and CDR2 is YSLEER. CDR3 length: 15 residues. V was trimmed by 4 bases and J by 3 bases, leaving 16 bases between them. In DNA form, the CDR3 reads TGCGCCAGCAGCCTCGGACAGAAGGGTGTCTACGAGCAGTACTTC. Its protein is CASSLGQKGVYEQYF.

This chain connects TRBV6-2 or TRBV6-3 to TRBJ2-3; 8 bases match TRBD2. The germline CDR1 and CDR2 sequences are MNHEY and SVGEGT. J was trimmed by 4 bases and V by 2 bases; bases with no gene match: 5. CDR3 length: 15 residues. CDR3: CASSYARREADTQYF. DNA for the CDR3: TGTGCCAGCAGTTACGCCAGGCGGGAGGCAGATACGCAGTATTTT.

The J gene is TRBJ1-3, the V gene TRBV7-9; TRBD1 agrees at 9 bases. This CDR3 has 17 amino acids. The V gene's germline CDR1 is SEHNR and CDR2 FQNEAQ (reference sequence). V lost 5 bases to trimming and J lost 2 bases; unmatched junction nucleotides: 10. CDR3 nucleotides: TGTGCCAGCAGCCCCACCGGGACAGGGATTGCTGGAAACACCATATATTTT. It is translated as CASSPTGTGIAGNTIYF.

CDR3 sequence reads: CASSSTLRQNTEAFF. The DNA for the CDR3 is TGTGCCAGCAGCTCAACCCTTCGACAGAACACTGAAGCTTTCTTT. The V gene is TRBV7-6, the J gene TRBJ1-1; D not certain. Germline V CDR1 and CDR2: SGHVS, FNYEAQ. Trimming removed 4 bases from V and 1 base from J, with 13 bases in between. The CDR3 totals 15 residues. Complete variable domain (other parts from reference TRBV7-6 and TRBJ1-1): GAGVSQSPRYKVTKRGQDVALRCDPISGHVSLYWYRQALGQGPEFLTYFNYEAQQDKSGLPNDRFSAERPEGSISTLTIQRTEQRDSAMYRCASSSTLRQNTEAFFGQGTRLTVV.